These 28 T cell receptor beta chains were sequenced from one sample in a study of T cell responses to AZD1222 COVID-19 vaccine. Assay used: immunoSEQ multiplex PCR; TCRdb lists only in-frame clones, some missing. The sample has 120,000 to 150,000 clones; 80% to 90% are singletons. Sequenced material: peripheral blood, taken on day 0 of AZD1222 vaccination. These receptors were collected from an adult in good health.

This clone was seen a single time. The chain employs TRBV9 and TRBJ2-2; D might be TRBD2 (6 bases). This CDR3 is 19 amino acids long. V dropped 0 bases and J dropped 7 bases, with 25 bases sitting between them. The germline V gene has CDR1 SGDLS and CDR2 YYNGEE. The chain's CDR3 is CASSVGGGDSEILSGELFF. The CDR3 DNA reads as TGTGCCAGCAGCGTAGGGGGTGGGGACTCCGAGATCCTGAGCGGGGAGCTGTTTTTT.

The chain couples TRBV5-1 to TRBJ2-7; no clear D gene. The V gene's germline CDR1 is SGHRS and CDR2 YFSETQ. The CDR3 extends over 14 amino acids. V was shortened by 2 bases and J by 2 bases, with 11 bases between the two germline ends. In nucleotides, the CDR3 is TGCGCCAGCAGCTTTGGGCAGTTTGCCTACGAGCAGTACTTC. It codes for CASSFGQFAYEQYF.

V gene TRBV7-2 combines with J gene TRBJ1-6; TRBD1 matches at 9 bases. This CDR3 spans 18 amino acids. V dropped 5 bases and J dropped 0; count of bases not matched to a gene: 8. CDR1 is SGHTA, CDR2 FQGNSA, per germline. Written as DNA, the CDR3 is TGTGCCAGCAGCCTCCGGACAGGGGAAAGCTCCTATAATTCACCCCTCCACTTT. Protein sequence: CASSLRTGESSYNSPLHF.

This chain connects TRBV6-5 to TRBJ2-7, with 10 bases aligning to TRBD2. Looked up from germline, CDR1 is MNHEY and CDR2 is SVGAGI. The junction had 6 bases not matched to a gene; V was cut back by 7 bases and J by 0 bases. This CDR3 comprises 15 residues. The CDR3 loop reads CASTSGGSSSYEQYF. In DNA form, the CDR3 reads TGTGCCAGCACTAGCGGGGGCTCTTCCTCCTACGAGCAGTACTTC.

This chain's CDR3 is CASSVTTEQYF. CDR3 nucleotide sequence: TGTGCCAGCAGCGTGACTACGGAGCAGTACTTC. The chain combines TRBV4-2 with TRBJ2-7, with D maybe TRBD2 (5 bases). The CDR3 extends over 11 amino acids. V was cut by 5 bases and J by 7 bases, with 9 bases left in between. Germline CDR1 and CDR2: LGHNA and YNFKEQ.

This rearrangement joins TRBV9 to TRBJ1-5, with a weak D call TRBD1 (5 bases). CDR3 length: 14 amino acids. V was cut by 0 bases and J by 4 bases, with 8 bases left in between. In germline, CDR1 is SGDLS, CDR2 YYNGEE. The CDR3 loop is CASSVEGDNQPQHF. In DNA, the CDR3 is TGTGCCAGCAGCGTAGAAGGGGATAATCAGCCCCAGCATTTT.

The chain has TRBV27 and TRBJ1-5; unclear D gene. The CDR3 is 16 residues long. Germline loops: CDR1 MNHEY, CDR2 SMNVEV (reference sequence). Trimming pared 4 bases from V and 3 bases from J, leaving 16 bases between. This chain's CDR3 is CASSSIGRYTNQPQHF. The CDR3 DNA reads TGTGCCAGCAGTTCAATAGGACGGTATACCAATCAGCCCCAGCATTTT.

The genes are TRBV4-3 and TRBJ2-5; 11 bases are a match to TRBD2. Per germline, CDR1 LGHNA and CDR2 YSLEER. Germline trimming cut 5 bases from V and 5 bases from J; bases unmatched to any gene: 7. The CDR3 has 15 residues. The CDR3 sequence is CASSAGLAEGETQYF. The CDR3 nucleotides are TGCGCCAGCAGCGCGGGACTAGCGGAAGGCGAGACCCAGTACTTC.

This clone turned up a few times. The V gene is TRBV28, the J gene TRBJ2-3; 8 bases fit TRBD2. V was clipped by 6 bases and J by 2 bases; unmatched bases: 13. Looked up from germline, CDR1 is MDHEN and CDR2 is SYDVKM. The CDR3 is 17 residues long. The CDR3 DNA reads TGTGCCAGCAGCGCGCTCGGCCTAGCGGGCCTCACAGATACGCAGTATTTT. It is translated as CASSALGLAGLTDTQYF.

J is TRBJ2-7 and V is TRBV5-1, with 7 bases aligning to TRBD1. The CDR3 contains 15 residues. J gave up 4 bases and V 4 bases, and 11 bases lay outside the gene matches. Germline loops: CDR1 SGHRS, CDR2 YFSETQ. The CDR3 region is CASSLGGGQQYEQYF. For the CDR3, the DNA is TGCGCCAGCAGCCTTGGTGGGGGACAGCAGTACGAGCAGTACTTC.

This chain links TRBV6-5 with TRBJ1-1, with D perhaps matching TRBD1 (6 bases). The germline V gene encodes CDR1 MNHEY and CDR2 SVGAGI. The CDR3 has 12 residues. V was shortened by 3 bases and J by 11 bases, with 13 bases between the two germline ends. CDR3 protein: CASSYQQGEAFF. The CDR3 DNA reads TGTGCCAGCAGTTATCAACAGGGAGAGGCTTTCTTT.

The V call is TRBV6-5, the J call TRBJ1-6; no firm D call. This CDR3 contains 15 residues. Per germline, CDR1 MNHEY and CDR2 SVGAGI. The V and J ends lost 0 bases and 10 bases respectively, with 13 bases between them. The CDR3 DNA reads TGTGCCAGCAGTTACTCATCCGAAGCTAGATCACCCCTCCACTTT. As protein: CASSYSSEARSPLHF.

This chain links TRBV28 with TRBJ1-2; D call uncertain. Germline V gives CDR1 MDHEN, CDR2 SYDVKM. The ends were cut back, 3 bases at V and 2 bases at J, with 10 bases in the middle. The length of the CDR3 is 14 residues. The CDR3 DNA is TGTGCCAGCAGTTTCCAGGACCGCAACTATGGCTACACCTTC. This sequence encodes CASSFQDRNYGYTF.

The V and J genes are TRBV3-1 (or the pseudogene TRBV3-2) and TRBJ2-5, with 7 bases that match TRBD2. V shed 5 bases, J shed 4 bases, and the junction held 19 bases outside the gene matches. From germline, CDR1 is LGHDT and CDR2 YNNKEL (reference sequence). CDR3 length: 18 amino acids. This chain's CDR3 is CASSVRSAGEVGRETQYF. CDR3 in DNA: TGTGCCAGCAGCGTACGCAGTGCGGGGGAGGTCGGGCGAGAGACCCAGTACTTC.

The V and J genes are TRBV9 and TRBJ2-3, with 12 bases lining up with TRBD2. V shed 3 bases, J shed 2 bases, and the junction held 4 bases outside the gene matches. Germline V gene sequence: CDR1 SGDLS, CDR2 YYNGEE. The CDR3 is made up of 16 amino acids. The CDR3 reads CASSGGLAGLTDTQYF. CDR3 coding DNA: TGTGCCAGCAGCGGGGGACTAGCGGGTCTCACAGATACGCAGTATTTT.

CDR3 loop: CASSAGQRGYSPLHF. The CDR3, as DNA: TGTGCCAGTAGTGCTGGACAAAGGGGTTATTCACCCCTCCACTTT. The chain is built from TRBV19 and TRBJ1-6; D may be TRBD1 (5 bases). This CDR3 comprises 15 residues. The germline V gene has CDR1 LNHDA and CDR2 SQIVND (reference sequence). Trimming left V 5 bases short and J 8 bases short, with 16 bases between.

As concerns this clone: A read error may be the cause here, since a much bigger clone is one base away. V is TRBV27 and J is TRBJ2-7, with 7 bases matching TRBD1. This CDR3 contains 13 residues. The junction had 2 bases not matched to a gene; V was cut back by 4 bases and J by 2 bases. CDR1 is MNHEY, CDR2 SMNVEV, per germline (reference sequence). The CDR3 sequence: CASSWDRAYEQYF. The CDR3 DNA reads as TGTGCCAGCAGTTGGGACAGAGCCTACGAGCAGTACTTC.

As concerns this clone: This may stem from a read error, because a much larger clone lies one nucleotide away. The chain is built from TRBV6-1 and TRBJ2-7, with TRBD2 identical over 11 bases. This CDR3 has 15 amino acids. The V segment lost 2 bases and the J segment 0 bases; nucleotides outside the gene matches: 0. Germline-derived CDR1 and CDR2 are MNHNS and SASEGT. Here the CDR3 DNA reads TGTGCCAGCAGTGAAACTAGCGGGAGCTCCTACGAGCAGTACTTC. Amino acids: CASSETSGSSYEQYF.

The chain has TRBV2 and TRBJ1-2; 8 bases map to TRBD1. Trimming at V came to 4 bases and at J to 3 bases, leaving 4 bases not matched to a gene. CDR1 and CDR2 from the germline V gene are SNHLY and FYNNEI. This CDR3 region has 14 residues. The CDR3 DNA sequence: TGTGCCAGCAGTGGTCAGGGGGCTTACTATGGCTACACCTTC. Amino acids: CASSGQGAYYGYTF.

The chain is built from TRBV28 and TRBJ2-1; 12 nucleotides line up with TRBD2. In germline, CDR1 is MDHEN, CDR2 SYDVKM. Trimming at V came to 7 bases and at J to 7 bases, leaving 20 bases not matched to a gene. CDR3 length: 19 residues. The CDR3: CASTARVLAGGMVRNEQFF. The CDR3 nucleotides read TGTGCCAGCACCGCGAGAGTTCTAGCGGGAGGGATGGTCAGGAATGAGCAGTTCTTC.

V and J are TRBV7-6 and TRBJ2-1; weak D call: TRBD1 (5 bases). The ends were cut back, 1 base at V and 0 bases at J, with 10 bases in the middle. Per germline, CDR1 SGHVS and CDR2 FNYEAQ. There are 16 residues in the CDR3. This CDR3 reads CASSLVSRGSYNEQFF. CDR3 coding DNA: TGTGCCAGCAGCTTAGTTAGTAGGGGCTCCTACAATGAGCAGTTCTTC.

CDR3 DNA sequence: TGTGCCAGCAGCTTAGCCGGGACTAGCCGAGTCAATGAGCAGTTCTTC. Its protein product is CASSLAGTSRVNEQFF. The V and J genes are TRBV7-6 and TRBJ2-1, with TRBD2 identical over 9 bases. Losses at the gene ends were 0 bases for V and 6 bases for J; bases not matched to a gene: 6. This CDR3 region has 16 residues. CDR1 SGHVS and CDR2 FNYEAQ come from the germline V gene.

The chain combines TRBV18 with TRBJ1-2, with D maybe TRBD1 (5 bases). The CDR3 spans 16 residues. Trimming pared 4 bases from V and 4 bases from J, leaving 19 bases between. The germline V gene has CDR1 KGHSH and CDR2 LQKENI. CDR3 sequence: CASSLTFSRGGYGYTF. The CDR3 DNA follows: TGTGCCAGCTCACTCACCTTTTCTCGCGGGGGCTATGGCTACACCTTC. Together with reference TRBV18 and TRBJ1-2, the CDR3 gives the full variable domain: NAGVMQNPRHLVRRRGQEARLRCSPMKGHSHVYWYRQLPEEGLKFMVYLQKENIIDESGMPKERFSAEFPKEGPSILRIQQVVRGDSAAYFCASSLTFSRGGYGYTFGSGTRLTVV.

CDR3 sequence: CASSDRRVSGANEKLFF. For the CDR3, the DNA is TGTGCCAGCAGTGACCGTAGAGTGTCAGGGGCTAATGAAAAACTGTTTTTT. V and J are TRBV2 and TRBJ1-4, with D possibly being TRBD1 (6 bases). Germline CDR1 is SNHLY and CDR2 is FYNNEI. There are 17 residues in the CDR3. V was shortened by 3 bases and J by 3 bases, with 17 bases between the two germline ends.

This chain connects TRBV6-2 or TRBV6-3 to TRBJ1-5, with TRBD1 matching 11 bases. The germline CDR1 and CDR2 sequences are MNHEY and SVGEGT. This CDR3 spans 16 amino acids. J was trimmed by 5 bases and V by 2 bases; bases with no gene match: 5. CDR3 coding DNA: TGTGCCAGCAGTTACCGCTGGGACAGGGGGGATCAGCCCCAGCATTTT. Amino acid sequence: CASSYRWDRGDQPQHF.

The genes are TRBV24-1 and TRBJ1-6, with 7 bases lining up with TRBD1. The CDR3 totals 19 residues. Trimming cost V 6 bases and J 0 bases; bases outside gene matches: 13. Germline CDR1 reads KGHDR; CDR2 reads SFDVKD. CDR3 sequence reads: CATSSGQEPRSSYNSPLHF. The CDR3 DNA is TGTGCCACCAGTAGTGGACAGGAACCCCGAAGCTCCTATAATTCACCCCTCCACTTT.

This clone has just one count. In the same sample, other DNA sequences code for this CDR3. The genes are TRBV6-2 or TRBV6-3 and TRBJ1-2, with D perhaps matching TRBD1 (5 bases). CDR3 length equals 12 residues. V lost 2 bases and J lost 5, with 6 bases in between. Per germline, CDR1 MNHEY and CDR2 SVGEGT. CDR3 loop: CASSYGGYGYTF. CDR3 sequence (DNA): TGTGCCAGCAGTTACGGGGGGTATGGCTACACCTTC.

The gene calls are TRBV4-3 and TRBJ2-7; D is uncertain. Trimming took off 0 bases at V and 2 bases at J, with 5 bases between the two ends. Germline V CDR1 and CDR2: LGHNA, YSLEER. CDR3 size: 13 residues. The CDR3 nucleotides are TGCGCCAGCAGCCAAGAAAAGGCCTACGAGCAGTACTTC. It yields the protein CASSQEKAYEQYF.